This T cell receptor (beta chain) was profiled in a study of blood T cell repertoires in COVID-19. Produced via immunoSEQ multiplex PCR; TCRdb's table is partial and in-frame only. The sample lists over 150,000 clones, around four fifths occurring once. V dropped 5 bases and J dropped 2; count of bases not matched to a gene: 11. The CDR3 consists of 18 residues. The germline V gene has CDR1 SGHAT and CDR2 FQNNGV. This clonotype originated in a man in his fifties who had recovered from COVID-19. This rearrangement joins TRBV11-2 to TRBJ2-2, with TRBD1 matching 10 bases. The sequencing input was PBMCs or T cells enriched from blood (not recorded which). CDR3 sequence reads: CASSPGGGQGINTGELFF. The CDR3 region has the DNA TGTGCCAGCAGCCCCGGGGGGGGACAGGGGATTAACACCGGGGAGCTGTTTTTT.